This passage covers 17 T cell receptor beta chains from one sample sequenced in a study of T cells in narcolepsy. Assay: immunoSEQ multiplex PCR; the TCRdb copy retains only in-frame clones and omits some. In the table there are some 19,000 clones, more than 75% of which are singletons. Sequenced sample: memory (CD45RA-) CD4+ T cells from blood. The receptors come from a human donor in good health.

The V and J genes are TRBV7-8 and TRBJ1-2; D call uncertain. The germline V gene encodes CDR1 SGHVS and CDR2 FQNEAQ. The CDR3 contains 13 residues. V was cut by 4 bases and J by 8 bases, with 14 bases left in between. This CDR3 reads CASSSQRRRGYTF. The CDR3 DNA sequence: TGTGCCAGCAGCTCACAGAGGAGGCGCGGCTACACCTTC.

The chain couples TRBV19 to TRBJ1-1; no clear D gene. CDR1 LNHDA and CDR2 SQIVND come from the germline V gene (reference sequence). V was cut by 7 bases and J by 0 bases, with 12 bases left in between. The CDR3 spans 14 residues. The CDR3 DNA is TGTGCCAGTACCCCGAGCGCACTGAACACTGAAGCTTTCTTT. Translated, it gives CASTPSALNTEAFF.

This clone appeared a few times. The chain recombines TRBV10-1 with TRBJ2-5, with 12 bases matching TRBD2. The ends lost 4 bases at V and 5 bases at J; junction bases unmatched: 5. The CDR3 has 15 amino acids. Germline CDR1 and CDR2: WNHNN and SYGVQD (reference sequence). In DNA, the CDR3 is TGCGCCAGCAGTGCCCTAGCGGGAGGGCCGGAGACCCAGTACTTC. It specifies CASSALAGGPETQYF.

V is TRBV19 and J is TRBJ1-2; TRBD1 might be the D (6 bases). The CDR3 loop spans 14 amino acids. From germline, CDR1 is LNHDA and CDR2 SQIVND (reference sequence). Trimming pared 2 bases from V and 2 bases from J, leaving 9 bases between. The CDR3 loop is CASSINRANYGYTF. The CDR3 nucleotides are TGTGCCAGTAGTATAAACAGGGCCAACTATGGCTACACCTTC.

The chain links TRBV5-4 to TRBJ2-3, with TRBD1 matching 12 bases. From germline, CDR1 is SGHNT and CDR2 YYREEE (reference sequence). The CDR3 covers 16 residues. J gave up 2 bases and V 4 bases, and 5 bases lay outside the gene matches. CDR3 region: CASSPGGQGATDTQYF. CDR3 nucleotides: TGTGCCAGCAGCCCCGGGGGACAGGGGGCCACAGATACGCAGTATTTT.

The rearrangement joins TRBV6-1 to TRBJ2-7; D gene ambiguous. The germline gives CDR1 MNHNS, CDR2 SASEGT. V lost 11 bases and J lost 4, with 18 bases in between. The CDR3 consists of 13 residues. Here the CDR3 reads CAVQSPMIYEQYF. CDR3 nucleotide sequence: TGTGCCGTGCAATCCCCTATGATTTACGAGCAGTACTTC.

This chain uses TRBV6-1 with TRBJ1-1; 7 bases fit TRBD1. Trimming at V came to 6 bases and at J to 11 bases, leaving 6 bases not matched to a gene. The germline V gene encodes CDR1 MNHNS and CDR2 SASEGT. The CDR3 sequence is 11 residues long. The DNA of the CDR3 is TGTGCCAGCAGGGTTACAGGGGCCGCTTTCTTT. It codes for CASRVTGAAFF.

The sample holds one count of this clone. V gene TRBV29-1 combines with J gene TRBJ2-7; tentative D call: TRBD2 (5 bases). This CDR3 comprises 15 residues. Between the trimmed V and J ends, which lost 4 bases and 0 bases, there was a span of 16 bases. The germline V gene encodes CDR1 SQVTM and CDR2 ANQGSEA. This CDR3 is CSVVPDWTFSYEQYF. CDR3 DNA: TGCAGCGTTGTTCCGGACTGGACCTTCTCCTACGAGCAGTACTTC.

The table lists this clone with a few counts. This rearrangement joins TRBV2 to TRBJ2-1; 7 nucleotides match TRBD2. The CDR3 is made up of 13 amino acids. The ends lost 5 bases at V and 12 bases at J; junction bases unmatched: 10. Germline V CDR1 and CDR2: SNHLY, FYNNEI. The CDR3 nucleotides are TGTGCCAGCAGTCTGGGGGGGGTCGTCGGGCAGTTCTTC. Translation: CASSLGGVVGQFF.

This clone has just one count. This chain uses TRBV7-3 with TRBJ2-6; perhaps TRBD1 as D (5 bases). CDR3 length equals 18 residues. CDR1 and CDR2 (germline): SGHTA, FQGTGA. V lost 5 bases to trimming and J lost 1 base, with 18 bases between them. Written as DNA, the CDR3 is TGTGCCAGCAGCACCGGGCCCCAGGGCTTGTCTGGGGCCAACGTCCTGACTTTC. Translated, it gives CASSTGPQGLSGANVLTF.

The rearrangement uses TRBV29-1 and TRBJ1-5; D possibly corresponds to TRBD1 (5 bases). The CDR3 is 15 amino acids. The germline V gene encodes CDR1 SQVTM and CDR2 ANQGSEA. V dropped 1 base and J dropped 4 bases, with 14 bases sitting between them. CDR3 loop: CSVEVGGGENQPQHF. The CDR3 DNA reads TGCAGCGTTGAAGTCGGTGGGGGAGAAAATCAGCCCCAGCATTTT.

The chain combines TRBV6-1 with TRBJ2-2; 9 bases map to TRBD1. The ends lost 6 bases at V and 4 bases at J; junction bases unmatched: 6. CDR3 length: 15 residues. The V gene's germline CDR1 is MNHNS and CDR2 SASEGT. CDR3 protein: CASRLRDRVTGELFF. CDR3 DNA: TGTGCCAGCAGGCTCCGGGACAGGGTCACCGGGGAGCTGTTTTTT.

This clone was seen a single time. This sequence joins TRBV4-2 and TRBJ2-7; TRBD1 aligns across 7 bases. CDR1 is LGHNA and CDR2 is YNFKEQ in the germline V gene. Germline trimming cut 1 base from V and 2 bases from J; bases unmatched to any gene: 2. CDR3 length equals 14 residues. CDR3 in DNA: TGTGCCAGCAGCCAAGGACAGGGAACCTACGAGCAGTACTTC. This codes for CASSQGQGTYEQYF.

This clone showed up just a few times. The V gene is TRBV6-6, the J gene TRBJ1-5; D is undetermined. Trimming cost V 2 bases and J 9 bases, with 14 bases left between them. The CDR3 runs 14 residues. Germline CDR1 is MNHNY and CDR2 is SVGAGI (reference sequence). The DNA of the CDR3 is TGTGCCAGCAGTTACGAGGGCGGTTCCTTGCCCCAGCATTTT. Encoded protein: CASSYEGGSLPQHF.

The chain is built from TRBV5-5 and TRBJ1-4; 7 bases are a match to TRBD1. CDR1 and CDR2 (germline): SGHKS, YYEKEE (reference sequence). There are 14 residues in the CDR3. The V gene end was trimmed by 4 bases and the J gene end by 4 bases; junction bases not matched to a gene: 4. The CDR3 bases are TGTGCCAGCAGCACAGGGGCGAATAATGAAAAACTGTTTTTT. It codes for CASSTGANNEKLFF. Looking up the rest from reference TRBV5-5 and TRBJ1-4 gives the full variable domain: DAGVTQSPTHLIKTRGQQVTLRCSPISGHKSVSWYQQVLGQGPQFIFQYYEKEERGRGNFPDRFSARQFPNYSSELNVNALLLGDSALYLCASSTGANNEKLFFGSGTQLSVL.

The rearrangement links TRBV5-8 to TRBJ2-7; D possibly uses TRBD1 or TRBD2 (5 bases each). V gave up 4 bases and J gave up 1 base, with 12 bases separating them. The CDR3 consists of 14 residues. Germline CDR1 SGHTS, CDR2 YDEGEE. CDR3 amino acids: CASSRGGRSYEQYF. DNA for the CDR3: TGTGCCAGCAGCCGTGGGGGAAGGTCCTACGAGCAGTACTTC.

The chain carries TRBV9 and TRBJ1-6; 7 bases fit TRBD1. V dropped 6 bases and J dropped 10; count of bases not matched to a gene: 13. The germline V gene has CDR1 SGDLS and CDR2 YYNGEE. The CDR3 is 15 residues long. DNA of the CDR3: TGTGCCAGCACCTATGGAATTGACAGGGACTCACCCCTCCACTTT. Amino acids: CASTYGIDRDSPLHF.